Listed below are T cell receptor beta chains from one sample, sequenced in a study of patients and donors after allogeneic stem cell transplantation. A single record per CDR3 protein comes from TCRdb applying MiXCR to the RT-PCR reads. The table has around 25,000 distinct CDR3 sequences, roughly two fifths seen once; the top ten hold over 70%. Sequenced: blood, either unsorted or a sorted T cell fraction (not recorded which). The receptor set was obtained from a human donor who was either an allogeneic HSCT recipient or a stem cell or donor lymphocyte infusion donor (not recorded which). It is not recorded whose cells these are; they may come from a transplant donor. The CDR3 runs from the conserved cysteine through the conserved F or W. A D gene is named only where the DNA matches it firmly. The size entry is marked missing in some rows and otherwise reads once, few, many or a size class.

V	D	size	J	length	CDR3	DNA
TRBV5-1	-	-	TRBJ1-6	16	CASSLAPDSTNSPLHF	TGCGCCAGCAGCTTGGCCCCGGACAGTACCAATTCACCCCTCCACTTT
TRBV20-1	-	-	TRBJ1-5	13	CSARGRGGQPQHF	TGCAGTGCTAGAGGGAGAGGAGGTCAGCCCCAGCATTTT
TRBV6-5	TRBD1	few	TRBJ2-5	13	CASRRDRGRTEYF	TGTGCCAGCAGGAGAGACAGGGGGAGGACGGAGTACTTC
TRBV4-1	TRBD1	-	TRBJ2-2	15	CASSQVLQGNGELFF	TGCGCCAGCAGCCAAGTATTACAGGGGAACGGGGAGCTGTTTTTT
TRBV3-1	TRBD1	-	TRBJ1-5	14	CASSQRQGDQPQHF	TGTGCCAGCAGCCAAAGACAGGGTGATCAGCCCCAGCATTTT
TRBV7-9	-	few	TRBJ2-1	16	CASSLDALSSYNEQFF	TGTGCCAGCAGCTTAGATGCCTTGAGCTCCTACAATGAGCAGTTCTTC
TRBV9	-	-	TRBJ1-1	13	CASSVVTGTEAFF	TGTGCCAGCAGCGTAGTAACAGGGACTGAAGCTTTCTTT
TRBV12-3/TRBV12-4	-	-	TRBJ2-7	13	CASSVGASYEQYF	TGTGCCAGCAGTGTCGGGGCGTCCTACGAGCAGTACTTC
TRBV6-1	-	-	TRBJ1-5	18	CASSQKRGPNNSREPQHF	TGTGCCAGCAGCCAAAAAAGGGGTCCCAACAACTCCAGGGAGCCCCAGCATTTT
TRBV7-9	TRBD1	-	TRBJ1-5	16	CASSDQTGSGNQPQHF	TGTGCCAGCAGCGACCAGACAGGGTCGGGCAATCAGCCCCAGCATTTT
TRBV12-3/TRBV12-4	-	-	TRBJ1-2	15	CASSLARGLGYGYTF	TGTGCCAGCAGTTTAGCGCGGGGTCTTGGCTATGGCTACACCTTC